These 15 T cell receptor beta chains came from one sample sequenced in a study of regulatory T cells in long-lasting Graves disease. As for time point: newly diagnosed GD, antithyroid drugs for less than 3 months. Following extraction of RNA from PBMCs, that RNA was used to make the TCR library. Arm-PCR with iRepertoire HTBI primers amplified the CDR3 regions for these TCR beta libraries. TCRdb re-derived calls from the multiplex PCR reads in MiXCR, one entry per CDR3 protein. The data contain 500,000 or so distinct CDR3 sequences, about 15% of them singletons. The data also belong to a second study, concerning T cells in Graves' hyperthyroidism and ophthalmopathy.

The material sequenced was peripheral blood mononuclear cells (PBMCs), taken at new diagnosis, from a patient treated with antithyroid drugs. The source of these receptors is a woman between 45 and 65 years old with Graves disease.

This clonotype has at least ten counts. This rearrangement joins TRBV28 to TRBJ2-3, with D possibly called TRBD1 or TRBD2 (5 bases each). The CDR3 extends over 14 amino acids. Deletions cut 2 bases from V and 1 base from J, with 7 bases between. Germline V gene sequence: CDR1 MDHEN, CDR2 SYDVKM. The CDR3 region is CASSLRDRTDTQYF. The CDR3 DNA reads TGTGCCAGCAGTTTACGGGACCGCACAGATACGCAGTATTTT.

The gene calls are TRBV9 and TRBJ2-2; no firm D call. Trimming stripped 0 bases from V and 2 bases from J, with 5 bases between. This CDR3 has 14 residues. Germline values: CDR1 SGDLS, CDR2 YYNGEE. The CDR3: CASSVGHNTGELFF. The DNA of the CDR3 is TGTGCCAGCAGCGTAGGCCACAACACCGGGGAGCTGTTTTTT. The whole variable domain, filled in from reference TRBV9 and TRBJ2-2, reads DSGVTQTPKHLITATGQRVTLRCSPRSGDLSVYWYQQSLDQGLQFLIQYYNGEERAKGNILERFSAQQFPDLHSELNLSSLELGDSALYFCASSVGHNTGELFFGEGSRLTVL.

CDR3 coding DNA: TGCGCCAGCAGCACAGAAGCCAACACCGGGGAGCTGTTTTTT. This gives the protein CASSTEANTGELFF. This rearrangement joins TRBV5-1 to TRBJ2-2; D unclear. Per the germline V gene, CDR1 is SGHRS and CDR2 is YFSETQ. Trimming removed 4 bases from V and 2 bases from J, with 9 bases in between. CDR3 length: 14 amino acids.

Only a few counts were recorded for this clonotype. As DNA, the CDR3 is TGTGCCAGCTCACCGACAGGGGCGAATGCTAATGAAAAACTGTTTTTT. It translates to CASSPTGANANEKLFF. J is TRBJ1-4 and V is TRBV18; 8 positions match TRBD1. This CDR3 has 16 amino acids. Germline V gene lookup returns CDR1 KGHSH and CDR2 LQKENI. Trimming cost V 3 bases and J 3 bases; bases outside gene matches: 6.

This clonotype was recorded many times. The chain is built from TRBV5-8 and TRBJ1-6, with a weak D call TRBD1 (6 bases). Germline V gives CDR1 SGHTS, CDR2 YDEGEE. V was shortened by 2 bases and J by 7 bases, with 13 bases between the two germline ends. The CDR3 is 15 residues long. Here the CDR3 reads CASSFRRGPNSPLHF. Written as DNA, the CDR3 is TGTGCCAGCAGCTTCCGGCGGGGGCCGAATTCACCCCTCCACTTT.

This clonotype was observed at least ten times. The chain couples TRBV11-1 to TRBJ2-3, with 7 bases that match TRBD2. From germline, CDR1 is SGHAT and CDR2 FQDESV (reference sequence). The CDR3 is 17 amino acids. After removal of 5 bases from V and 2 bases from J, the junction contained 13 bases not matched to a gene. CDR3 sequence reads: CASSTFGGGPVTDTQYF. The CDR3 nucleotides read TGTGCCAGCAGCACCTTCGGGGGAGGGCCCGTCACAGATACGCAGTATTTT.

The chain joins TRBV4-1 to TRBJ1-1; D unclear. The CDR3 consists of 13 residues. V was cut by 1 base and J by 1 base, with 4 bases left in between. Germline V CDR1 and CDR2: MGHRA, YSYEKL. Written as DNA, the CDR3 is TGCGCCAGCAGCCAAGTGTCGAACACTGAAGCTTTCTTT. Its translation: CASSQVSNTEAFF.

The table lists this clonotype with many counts. The genes are TRBV10-2 and TRBJ1-5, with 10 bases fitting TRBD1. This CDR3 is built from 19 residues. The junction had 12 bases not matched to a gene; V was cut back by 2 bases and J by 2 bases. CDR1 WSHSY and CDR2 SAAADI come from the germline V gene. The CDR3 DNA follows: TGCGCCAGCAGTGAGGCGACGCTGACAGGGGGCTTCGGCAATCAGCCCCAGCATTTT. It specifies CASSEATLTGGFGNQPQHF.

This clonotype has ten or more counts. V is TRBV18 and J is TRBJ2-1; 15 nucleotides align to TRBD2. This CDR3 region has 18 residues. Germline V CDR1 and CDR2: KGHSH, LQKENI. Germline trimming cut 3 bases from V and 0 bases from J; bases unmatched to any gene: 3. The CDR3 DNA sequence: TGTGCCAGCTCACCGGGGACTAGCGGGAGGTCCTCCTACAATGAGCAGTTCTTC. Translated: CASSPGTSGRSSYNEQFF.

V usage is TRBV19 and J usage is TRBJ2-3, with D tentatively TRBD1 (7 bases). V was pared by 1 base and J by 4 bases, with 12 bases between. The CDR3 runs to 15 residues. Germline V gene data show CDR1 as LNHDA and CDR2 as SQIVND (reference sequence). Here the CDR3 DNA reads TGTGCCAGTAGTATAGCAGGGGGGAGCGCAGATACGCAGTATTTT. Translation gives CASSIAGGSADTQYF.

This clonotype was recorded at least ten times. V usage is TRBV28 and J usage is TRBJ1-1, with 11 bases matching TRBD1. J was trimmed by 5 bases and V by 4 bases; bases with no gene match: 12. Germline V gene sequence: CDR1 MDHEN, CDR2 SYDVKM. This CDR3 is 17 amino acids long. The DNA for the CDR3 is TGTGCCAGCAGTTCAGGACAGGGGGCCGGGGTTTGGACTGAAGCTTTCTTT. This gives the protein CASSSGQGAGVWTEAFF.

This clonotype was picked up many times. The chain carries TRBV20-1 and TRBJ2-1; no definite D call. The V end was cut by 4 bases, the J end by 7 bases, with 8 bases between. This CDR3 has 11 residues. Germline V gene data show CDR1 as DFQATT and CDR2 as SNEGSKA (reference sequence). Here the CDR3 reads CSANWVNEQFF. The DNA for the CDR3 is TGCAGTGCTAATTGGGTTAATGAGCAGTTCTTC.

The table lists this clonotype with many counts. This sequence joins TRBV28 and TRBJ2-2, with no clear D. This CDR3 has 17 residues. V lost 1 base to trimming and J lost 1 base, with 13 bases between them. From germline, CDR1 is MDHEN and CDR2 SYDVKM. For the CDR3, the DNA is TGTGCCAGCAGTTTATCGGTTGGGCAGGAGAACACCGGGGAGCTGTTTTTT. It yields the protein CASSLSVGQENTGELFF.

As for this clonotype: The missing conserved phenylalanine or tryptophan at the end of this CDR3 makes a read error likely. The chain uses TRBV19 and TRBJ1-5; D not certain. Germline V lookup: CDR1 LNHDA, CDR2 SQIVND (reference sequence). This CDR3 is 16 amino acids long. The CDR3 protein is CASSIPGQYSNQPQHS. The CDR3 DNA follows: TGTGCTAGTAGTATACCCGGGCAATATAGCAATCAGCCCCAGCATTCT.

This clonotype was seen many times. The chain combines TRBV27 with TRBJ2-1, with 15 bases lining up with TRBD2. Germline V gives CDR1 MNHEY, CDR2 SMNVEV (reference sequence). V was pared by 4 bases and J by 12 bases, with 7 bases of the junction left unmatched. The CDR3 contains 15 residues. As DNA, the CDR3 is TGTGCCAGCAGTTCGGGACTAGCGGGAGGAGTTGGGCAGTTCTTC. It specifies CASSSGLAGGVGQFF.